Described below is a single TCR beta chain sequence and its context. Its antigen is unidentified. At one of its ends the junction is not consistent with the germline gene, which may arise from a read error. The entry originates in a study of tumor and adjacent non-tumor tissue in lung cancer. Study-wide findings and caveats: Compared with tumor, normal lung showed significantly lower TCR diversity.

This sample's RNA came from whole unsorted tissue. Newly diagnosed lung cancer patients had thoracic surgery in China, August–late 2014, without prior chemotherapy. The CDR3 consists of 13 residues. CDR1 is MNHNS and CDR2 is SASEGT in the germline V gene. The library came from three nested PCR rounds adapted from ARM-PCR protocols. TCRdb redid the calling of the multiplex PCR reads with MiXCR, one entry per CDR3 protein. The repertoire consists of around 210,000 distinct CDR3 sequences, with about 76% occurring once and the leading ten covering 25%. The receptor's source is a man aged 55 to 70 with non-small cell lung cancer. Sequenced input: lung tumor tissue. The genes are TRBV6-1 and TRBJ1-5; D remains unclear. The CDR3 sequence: CASTEESPQPQHF. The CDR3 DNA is TGTGCCAGCACTGAAGAGAGCCCTCAGCCCCAGCATTTT.